The 11 T cell receptor beta chains below come from one sample, sequenced in a study of T-cell memory formation after mild COVID-19. TCRdb re-analysed the 5' RACE reads in MiXCR, keeping a single row per CDR3 protein. Seen here are about 240,000 distinct CDR3 sequences, around 10% observed once, and the top ten hold 20% to 25%. Source material: PBMCs or a T cell subset sorted from them (not recorded which). The origin of the receptors is a man between 18 and 29 years old who had mild COVID-19 (a few samples of this study predate the infection). Cell type and time point are not known.

This clonotype has ten or more counts. The J gene is TRBJ1-1, the V gene TRBV5-1; 10 bases match TRBD1. V lost 4 bases to trimming and J lost 5 bases; unmatched junction nucleotides: 5. This CDR3 contains 14 residues. In germline, CDR1 is SGHRS, CDR2 YFSETQ. The CDR3 bases are TGCGCCAGCAGCATTGGGACAGGGGAAACTGAAGCTTTCTTT. It yields the protein CASSIGTGETEAFF.

This clonotype came up many times. The chain joins TRBV7-3 to TRBJ2-1; 7 nucleotides match TRBD1. The ends lost 1 base at V and 0 bases at J; junction bases unmatched: 0. CDR3 length: 15 residues. Germline V gives CDR1 SGHTA, CDR2 FQGTGA. In DNA, the CDR3 is TGTGCCAGCAGCTTAAACAGGGGCTCCTACAATGAGCAGTTCTTC. Its protein product is CASSLNRGSYNEQFF.

The chain combines TRBV20-1 with TRBJ1-4; perhaps TRBD1 as D (5 bases). The CDR3 totals 14 residues. Germline V gene sequence: CDR1 DFQATT, CDR2 SNEGSKA (reference sequence). The V gene lost 0 bases and the J gene lost 4 bases, with 9 bases spanning the gap. CDR3: CSARDLTVNEKLFF. The CDR3 DNA sequence: TGCAGTGCTAGAGATTTGACAGTTAATGAAAAACTGTTTTTT.

The CDR3: CASSSGLQANYGYTF. CDR3 nucleotide sequence: TGTGCCAGCAGCTCAGGCCTACAGGCAAACTATGGCTACACCTTC. The genes are TRBV5-6 and TRBJ1-2, with a weak D call TRBD1 (5 bases). The germline V and J ends were trimmed by 3 bases and 2 bases, with 14 bases remaining between them. The CDR3 is 15 amino acids. Germline V gives CDR1 SGHDT, CDR2 YYEEEE.

V gene TRBV5-1 combines with J gene TRBJ2-1; D is possibly TRBD2 (5 bases). Germline CDR1 reads SGHRS; CDR2 reads YFSETQ. The CDR3 loop spans 17 amino acids. Trimming stripped 1 base from V and 0 bases from J, with 14 bases between. CDR3 sequence: CASSLTISVTSYNEQFF. The CDR3, as DNA: TGCGCCAGCAGCTTGACTATTAGCGTAACCTCCTACAATGAGCAGTTCTTC.

In its sample, this clonotype was seen a few times. The chain has TRBV5-1 and TRBJ1-3; 8 nucleotides agree with TRBD1. The CDR3 has 14 amino acids. The V gene's germline CDR1 is SGHRS and CDR2 YFSETQ. With 2 bases clipped from V and 3 bases from J, the junction kept 1 base outside the gene matches. The CDR3 reads CASSFGQGGNTIYF. The CDR3, as DNA: TGCGCCAGCAGCTTCGGACAGGGTGGAAACACCATATATTTT. Filled out from reference TRBV5-1 and TRBJ1-3, the complete variable domain reads KAGVTQTPRYLIKTRGQQVTLSCSPISGHRSVSWYQQTPGQGLQFLFEYFSETQRNKGNFPGRFSGRQFSNSRSEMNVSTLELGDSALYLCASSFGQGGNTIYFGEGSWLTVV.

This rearrangement joins TRBV20-1 to TRBJ2-7; 9 bases map to TRBD2. CDR1 and CDR2 (germline): DFQATT, SNEGSKA (reference sequence). The CDR3 totals 13 residues. Germline trimming cut 5 bases from V and 0 bases from J; bases unmatched to any gene: 2. In DNA, the CDR3 is TGCAGTGCTGCGGGGGGGCCCTCCTACGAGCAGTACTTC. As protein: CSAAGGPSYEQYF.

This chain joins TRBV7-8 and TRBJ1-3, with D unresolved. The V end was cut by 5 bases, the J end by 0 bases, with 8 bases between. The CDR3 length is 14 residues. The germline CDR1 and CDR2 sequences are SGHVS and FQNEAQ. The CDR3 DNA reads as TGTGCCAGCAGCATGAGCCGCTCTGGAAACACCATATATTTT. Its translation: CASSMSRSGNTIYF.

This clonotype was counted only a few times. J is TRBJ2-1 and V is TRBV7-2; D is ambiguous. Germline V gene sequence: CDR1 SGHTA, CDR2 FQGNSA. Deletions cut 7 bases from V and 6 bases from J, with 10 bases between. The CDR3 is 12 amino acids. The CDR3 region has the DNA TGTGCCAGCACACCGGGCGGCAATGAGCAGTTCTTC. It codes for CASTPGGNEQFF.

The chain uses TRBV28 and TRBJ2-1; either TRBD1 or TRBD2 may supply D (6 bases each). V dropped 5 bases and J dropped 4 bases, with 18 bases sitting between them. In germline, CDR1 is MDHEN, CDR2 SYDVKM. This CDR3 spans 16 amino acids. The CDR3 bases are TGTGCCAGCAGTCCCCCGACTGGGGGGCCTTACAATGAGCAGTTCTTC. This codes for CASSPPTGGPYNEQFF.

The gene calls are TRBV7-9 and TRBJ1-6; 8 nucleotides agree with TRBD1. Trimming cost V 3 bases and J 9 bases; bases outside gene matches: 7. Germline V CDR1 and CDR2: SEHNR, FQNEAQ (reference sequence). The CDR3 sequence is 15 residues long. The CDR3 spells CASSFTGGIGSPLHF. The CDR3 DNA sequence: TGTGCCAGCAGCTTTACAGGGGGAATTGGTTCACCCCTCCACTTT.